The T cell receptor beta chain described here comes from a study of shared clonotypes between healthy human individuals. In the study overall: Aged between 18 and 49, the donors were a couple of women and three men.

Germline CDR1 reads LNHDA; CDR2 reads SQIVND (reference sequence). Trimming took 4 bases from V and 3 from J, leaving 13 bases between them. CDR3 length: 15 amino acids. Measured with immunoSEQ multiplex PCR; TCRdb has only the in-frame clones, and not every one. The sample yields around 1.1 million clones, approximately 75% seen once. Adult donors, all healthy and HIV-negative, had no recent acute infections or vaccinations. The rearrangement links TRBV19 to TRBJ1-3; D possibly corresponds to TRBD1 (6 bases). Sequenced sample: memory CD4+ T cells from PBMCs. Subset noted: CD45RA-negative fraction. This sequence was found in a man between 18 and 35 years old in good health. Some clones in this sample may be carry-over from other donors' samples. The CDR3 sequence: CASSNSGAIGNTIYF. In nucleotides, the CDR3 is TGTGCCAGTAGTAACTCAGGGGCAATTGGAAACACCATATATTTT.